Included here is one T cell receptor (beta chain) sequence, with context. Its antigen is not identified. Specified time point: baseline pretreatment blood. This sample's treatment: 15 Gy SBRT to primary tumor, nephrectomy 4 weeks later. This specimen comes from a study of radiation and T cells in renal cell carcinoma. Study results and caveats: No pretreatment tumor biopsies were available for baseline clonotypes.

CDR3 length: 13 amino acids. Trimming took 7 bases from V and 6 from J, leaving 13 bases between them. CDR1 SNHLY and CDR2 FYNNEI come from the germline V gene. The method was immunoSEQ multiplex PCR; TCRdb's version includes in-frame clones alone and lacks a portion of them. The sample includes approximately 140,000 clones, 75% to 90% of them seen just once. This rearrangement joins TRBV2 to TRBJ2-1, with TRBD2 as a possible D gene (5 bases). Sample: blood, taken from a patient whose treatment included radiotherapy and nephrectomy. The TCR sequence derives from a woman in her forties or fifties with renal cell carcinoma. The CDR3, as DNA: TGTGCCAGCAAACTAACTAGTTCCAATGAGCAGTTCTTC. It encodes CASKLTSSNEQFF.